The present entry profiles one T cell receptor (beta chain) with its context. The antigen remains unidentified. The data belong to a study of early T cells in non-severe SARS-CoV-2 infection. Overall study: It was bulk RNA from unsorted whole blood that was sequenced, and the chains were unpaired.

In the library, individual cDNA molecules carried attached unique molecular identifiers. One entry per CDR3 protein results from TCRdb running MiXCR on the 5' RACE reads. The table records around 61,000 distinct CDR3 sequences, approximately 15% of them present only once. Study results and limitations: Missing private and CD4 specificities, VDJdb matching favored anti-spike CD8 responses.

Germline values: CDR1 SGDLS, CDR2 YYNGEE. V lost 4 bases and J lost 8; bases outside the gene matches: 3. The CDR3 length is 13 residues. The receptor's source is an adult who was a healthcare worker with PCR-confirmed SARS-CoV-2 infection or an uninfected control (not recorded which). Material: whole blood, obtained at baseline. The rearrangement joins TRBV9 to TRBJ2-4; 10 bases fit TRBD1. As DNA, the CDR3 is TGTGCCAGCAGCCCAGGACAGGGGGACATTCAGTACTTC. Its translation is CASSPGQGDIQYF.